The 25 T cell receptor beta chains listed next were all sequenced from one sample in a study of cytomegalovirus exposure and HLA in healthy donors (dated by TCRdb to the late 2010s). Preparation of the library involved the immunoSEQ multiplex PCR assay. The multiplex PCR relied on a mix of 60 forward primers for TCR Vbeta segments and 13 reverse primers for TCR Jbeta segments. The source is immuneACCESS, and TCRdb retained only in-frame sequences with V and J called. Part of the clones is not carried over; for the studies checked, unresolved V genes explain less than half of this, and the remainder is unexplained. This sample's table contains over 40,000 clones. The top ten constitute more than 2% of the sample. Sequenced material: PBMCs. The receptor set was obtained from a middle-aged woman in good health and CMV-seronegative.

The J gene is TRBJ1-1, the V gene TRBV11-2, with 7 nucleotides matching TRBD1. This CDR3 has 14 amino acids. Germline V gene lookup returns CDR1 SGHAT and CDR2 FQNNGV. After removal of 5 bases from V and 6 bases from J, the junction contained 9 bases not matched to a gene. The CDR3 protein is CASSRNRGNAEAFF. The DNA of the CDR3 is TGTGCCAGCAGCCGAAACAGGGGAAACGCTGAAGCTTTCTTT.

The chain recombines TRBV9 with TRBJ2-7; D is undetermined. The V end lost 4 bases, the J end lost 0 bases, and 5 bases lay between the germline ends. The V gene's germline CDR1 is SGDLS and CDR2 YYNGEE. This CDR3 is 12 amino acids long. The CDR3 DNA is TGTGCCAGCAGCCCCAGCTCCTACGAGCAGTACTTC. Its translation is CASSPSSYEQYF.

On this clone itself: The junction differs from germline at one of its ends, possibly a read error. The chain is built from TRBV23-1 and TRBJ2-7; no reliable D call. TRBV23-1 is recorded as an ORF, its role being uncertain. CDR3 length: 8 residues. Here the CDR3 DNA reads TGCGCCAGCACCCCCCCCCGGTTC. Translating gives CASTPPRF.

Its frequency marks this clone as medium-sized. The chain links TRBV6-1 to TRBJ1-6; D call uncertain. The CDR3 runs 14 residues. Germline V gene data show CDR1 as MNHNS and CDR2 as SASEGT. V was cut by 1 base and J by 7 bases, with 8 bases left in between. The chain's CDR3 is CASSEGQSNSPLHF. For the CDR3, the DNA is TGTGCCAGCAGTGAAGGGCAGTCCAATTCACCCCTCCACTTT.

The V gene is TRBV2, the J gene TRBJ2-6; 7 bases are shared with TRBD2. Per germline, CDR1 SNHLY and CDR2 FYNNEI. There are 14 residues in the CDR3. Losses at the gene ends were 11 bases for V and 2 bases for J; bases not matched to a gene: 6. CDR3 nucleotide sequence: TGTGCCGGGGGGGAAGTAGCTGGGGCCAACGTCCTGACTTTC. Protein product: CAGGEVAGANVLTF.

This chain links TRBV4-2 with TRBJ2-1; 10 bases map to TRBD2. Germline CDR1 LGHNA, CDR2 YNFKEQ. The CDR3 covers 16 residues. Trimming removed 0 bases from V and 2 bases from J; junction bases left unmatched: 1. As DNA, the CDR3 is TGTGCCAGCAGCCAAGAGGGGACTAGCGCCTACAATGAGCAGTTCTTC. Amino acids: CASSQEGTSAYNEQFF.

This rearrangement joins TRBV6-6 to TRBJ1-2; D may be TRBD1 (6 bases). Germline V gene data show CDR1 as MNHNY and CDR2 as SVGAGI (reference sequence). V was clipped by 0 bases and J by 0 bases, with 11 bases between them. CDR3 length: 16 amino acids. CDR3 bases: TGTGCCAGCAGTTACTCGGGACACCAGTCTAACTATGGCTACACCTTC. This encodes CASSYSGHQSNYGYTF.

This chain uses TRBV19 with TRBJ2-2, with D hard to call. With 6 bases removed from V and 0 bases from J, the gap between germline ends came to 11 bases. CDR1 and CDR2 from the germline V gene are LNHDA and SQIVND (reference sequence). This CDR3 is 15 amino acids long. The CDR3 coding sequence is TGTGCCAGTAGCCCGACATTTCCGAACACCGGGGAGCTGTTTTTT. It yields the protein CASSPTFPNTGELFF.

The rearrangement uses TRBV27 and TRBJ1-4; 7 bases are a match to TRBD1. The CDR3 totals 13 residues. Germline lookup yields CDR1 MNHEY and CDR2 SMNVEV (reference sequence). Trimming removed 5 bases from V and 6 bases from J; junction bases left unmatched: 3. For the CDR3, the DNA is TGTGCCAGCAGTACAGGGGCGGATGAAAAACTGTTTTTT. Its protein product is CASSTGADEKLFF. The whole variable domain, remainder taken from reference TRBV27 and TRBJ1-4, is EAQVTQNPRYLITVTGKKLTVTCSQNMNHEYMSWYRQDPGLGLRQIYYSMNVEVTDKGDVPEGYKVSRKEKRNFPLILESPSPNQTSLYFCASSTGADEKLFFGSGTQLSVL.

The rearrangement uses TRBV10-1 and TRBJ1-2; TRBD1 aligns across 9 bases. Germline CDR1 WNHNN, CDR2 SYGVQD (reference sequence). The trim removed 6 bases at V and 4 bases at J, leaving 9 bases unmatched. CDR3 length equals 15 residues. The CDR3 loop is CASRGTGPNTYGYTF. DNA for the CDR3: TGCGCCAGCAGGGGGACAGGGCCCAACACCTATGGCTACACCTTC.

This chain uses TRBV19 with TRBJ1-1, with D perhaps TRBD1 (5 bases). The CDR3 extends over 16 amino acids. V was clipped by 7 bases and J by 5 bases, with 23 bases between them. Looked up from germline, CDR1 is LNHDA and CDR2 is SQIVND (reference sequence). The CDR3: CASTPYSGGEGTEAFF. The CDR3 DNA sequence: TGTGCCAGTACCCCCTATTCGGGGGGGGAGGGTACTGAAGCTTTCTTT.

The chain joins TRBV7-9 to TRBJ2-1; TRBD2 aligns across 11 bases. The CDR3 totals 15 residues. CDR1 is SEHNR and CDR2 is FQNEAQ in the germline V gene (reference sequence). J gave up 4 bases and V 4 bases, and 3 bases lay outside the gene matches. CDR3 coding DNA: TGTGCCAGCAGCTCGGGACTAGCGGTATACAATGAGCAGTTCTTC. Translating gives CASSSGLAVYNEQFF.

V and J are TRBV5-4 and TRBJ2-1, with D perhaps matching TRBD2 (7 bases). The V end was cut by 4 bases, the J end by 0 bases, with 17 bases between. The CDR3 is 17 residues long. Germline V gives CDR1 SGHNT, CDR2 YYREEE (reference sequence). The CDR3 spells CASSTPGGGSSYNEQFF. CDR3 DNA: TGTGCCAGCAGCACCCCGGGGGGCGGGAGCTCCTACAATGAGCAGTTCTTC.

V is TRBV2 and J is TRBJ1-4; D is possibly TRBD1 (6 bases). Germline-derived CDR1 and CDR2 are SNHLY and FYNNEI. V was shortened by 4 bases and J by 8 bases, with 14 bases between the two germline ends. This CDR3 is built from 14 residues. In DNA form, the CDR3 reads TGTGCCAGCAGTGGCTGGAGGGGGGGAGAAAAACTGTTTTTT. Residues: CASSGWRGGEKLFF.

V usage is TRBV6-5 and J usage is TRBJ1-3; D possibly corresponds to TRBD1 (5 bases). Germline-derived CDR1 and CDR2 are MNHEY and SVGAGI. V was clipped by 5 bases and J by 2 bases, with 10 bases between them. The CDR3 spans 14 residues. The CDR3 DNA sequence: TGTGCCAGCAGTGACCAGGGAACTGGAAACACCATATATTTT. It yields the protein CASSDQGTGNTIYF.

The CDR3 loop is CASPGVAGGGEQFF. DNA of the CDR3: TGTGCCAGTCCTGGGGTAGCGGGAGGGGGGGAGCAGTTCTTC. The gene calls are TRBV13 and TRBJ2-1; TRBD2 matches at 11 bases. The germline CDR1 and CDR2 sequences are PRHDT and FYEKMQ (reference sequence). The CDR3 has 14 amino acids. V shed 9 bases, J shed 10 bases, and the junction held 11 bases outside the gene matches. The entire variable domain, with the rest obtained from reference TRBV13 and TRBJ2-1, is as follows: AAGVIQSPRHLIKEKRETATLKCYPIPRHDTVYWYQQGPGQDPQFLISFYEKMQSDKGSIPDRFSAQQFSDYHSELNMSSLELGDSALYFCASPGVAGGGEQFFGPGTRLTVL.

The chain uses TRBV5-8 and TRBJ2-5; a possible D gene is TRBD2 (6 bases). The CDR3 is 16 residues long. CDR1 and CDR2 (germline): SGHTS, YDEGEE. The ends were cut back, 0 bases at V and 4 bases at J, with 16 bases in the middle. The DNA for the CDR3 is TGTGCCAGCAGCTTGGTTTTCGGGGGACTTGGAGAGACCCAGTACTTC. Translated: CASSLVFGGLGETQYF.

The CDR3: CASANPGQGVYGYTF. The DNA of the CDR3 is TGTGCCAGCGCCAATCCCGGACAGGGGGTATATGGCTACACCTTC. J is TRBJ1-2 and V is TRBV28; 10 bases match TRBD1. CDR1 and CDR2 from the germline V gene are MDHEN and SYDVKM. The length of the CDR3 is 15 residues. V lost 8 bases, J lost 5 bases, and 11 bases stayed unmatched.

This chain joins TRBV7-9 and TRBJ2-7; no clear D. Trimming stripped 5 bases from V and 3 bases from J, with 8 bases between. CDR3 length equals 12 residues. Per the germline V gene, CDR1 is SEHNR and CDR2 is FQNEAQ (reference sequence). CDR3 residues: CASSVLNYEQYF. CDR3 nucleotides: TGTGCCAGCAGCGTACTGAACTACGAGCAGTACTTC.

The chain combines TRBV11-3 with TRBJ2-1; D is possibly TRBD2 (5 bases). Trimming removed 2 bases at V and 5 bases at J, with 13 bases between. This CDR3 contains 15 residues. Per the germline V gene, CDR1 is SGHNT and CDR2 is YENEEA. The CDR3 DNA reads as TGTGCCAGCAGCTTAAGAGCAGGAGGAGACAATGAGCAGTTCTTC. Translating it yields CASSLRAGGDNEQFF.

This rearrangement joins TRBV19 to TRBJ2-1; 7 positions agree with TRBD1. Germline CDR1 LNHDA, CDR2 SQIVND (reference sequence). The CDR3 extends over 14 amino acids. The J segment lost 3 bases and the V segment lost 3 bases, leaving 2 bases of the junction unmatched. The chain's CDR3 is CASSMGTDYNEQFF. The CDR3 coding sequence is TGTGCCAGTAGTATGGGGACAGACTACAATGAGCAGTTCTTC.

The rearrangement links TRBV6-6 to TRBJ2-2, with 8 positions matching TRBD2. The trim removed 0 bases at V and 6 bases at J, leaving 0 bases unmatched. Germline V gene lookup returns CDR1 MNHNY and CDR2 SVGAGI (reference sequence). This CDR3 spans 14 amino acids. CDR3 sequence reads: CASSYSGGAGELFF. For the CDR3, the DNA is TGTGCCAGCAGTTACTCCGGGGGGGCCGGGGAGCTGTTTTTT.

With regard to this clone: A read error may produce the germline difference seen at one junction end. This sequence joins TRBV7-3 and TRBJ2-3; D remains unclear. The CDR3 is 12 residues long. CDR1 and CDR2 from the germline V gene are SGHTA and FQGTGA. In nucleotides, the CDR3 is TGTGCCAGCAGCCAGACCACAGATAAGCAGTATTTT. Encoded protein: CASSQTTDKQYF.

CDR3 sequence (DNA): TGTGCCAGCACCTTTGCGGGGGGATTCTACGAGCAGTACTTC. It is translated as CASTFAGGFYEQYF. The V call is TRBV6-1, the J call TRBJ2-7; 8 nucleotides agree with TRBD2. The CDR3 is made up of 14 amino acids. V was pared by 7 bases and J by 3 bases, with 8 bases of the junction left unmatched. Germline V gene sequence: CDR1 MNHNS, CDR2 SASEGT.

This chain connects TRBV7-2 to TRBJ2-1; TRBD2 is a possible D gene (6 bases). V was shortened by 5 bases and J by 3 bases, with 20 bases between the two germline ends. This CDR3 region has 17 residues. Germline lookup yields CDR1 SGHTA and CDR2 FQGNSA. The CDR3 spells CASSPNSAGIRYNEQFF. The CDR3 DNA reads TGTGCCAGCAGCCCTAATTCGGCGGGGATCCGCTACAATGAGCAGTTCTTC.